Shown below are 9 T cell receptor beta chains from a single sample sequenced in a study of blood T cell repertoires in COVID-19. Assay used: immunoSEQ multiplex PCR; TCRdb lists only in-frame clones, some missing. This sample yields more than 45,000 clones, of which 87% are seen a single time; roughly 21% belongs to the top ten. The specimen sequenced was peripheral blood. All receptors come from a woman over 75 with COVID-19, enrolled during active disease.

CDR3 amino acids: CASSLGHGYGYTF. CDR3 in DNA: TGTGCCAGCAGTCTGGGACACGGCTATGGCTACACCTTC. V is TRBV12-3 or TRBV12-4 and J is TRBJ1-2, with D maybe TRBD1 (6 bases). The CDR3 runs to 13 residues. With 5 bases removed from V and 4 bases from J, the gap between germline ends came to 11 bases.

The genes are TRBV5-1 and TRBJ1-1, with 7 bases matching TRBD1. The V gene end was trimmed by 4 bases and the J gene end by 1 base; junction bases not matched to a gene: 10. There are 16 residues in the CDR3. Per germline, CDR1 SGHRS and CDR2 YFSETQ. CDR3 DNA sequence: TGCGCCAGCAGCATTGCTAGGGGACAGCAGAACACTGAAGCTTTCTTT. Protein product: CASSIARGQQNTEAFF.

The chain links TRBV20-1 to TRBJ2-7; 9 nucleotides line up with TRBD2. Germline V gene data show CDR1 as DFQATT and CDR2 as SNEGSKA (reference sequence). V was pared by 3 bases and J by 6 bases, with 12 bases of the junction left unmatched. The CDR3 is 15 residues long. The CDR3 sequence: CSASAGSGGKSEQYF. In nucleotides, the CDR3 is TGCAGTGCTAGTGCTGGTAGCGGGGGCAAGTCCGAGCAGTACTTC.

The rearrangement links TRBV4-1 to TRBJ2-5; possible D gene TRBD2, 5 bases. CDR3 size: 16 residues. V lost 2 bases, J lost 1 base, and 14 bases lay in between. CDR1 MGHRA and CDR2 YSYEKL come from the germline V gene. The CDR3 protein is CASSQPSRTGQETQYF. CDR3 DNA: TGCGCCAGCAGCCAACCCTCACGGACTGGCCAAGAGACCCAGTACTTC.

J is TRBJ2-7 and V is TRBV30, with D perhaps matching TRBD2 (6 bases). The CDR3 totals 11 residues. Germline CDR1 GTSNPN, CDR2 SVGIG (reference sequence). Trimming pared 2 bases from V and 9 bases from J, leaving 11 bases between. CDR3 residues: CAWSPGLGQYF. The CDR3 coding sequence is TGTGCCTGGAGTCCGGGACTTGGGCAGTACTTC.

The chain combines TRBV6-5 with TRBJ2-5, with TRBD1 matching 7 bases. The V and J ends lost 6 bases and 1 base, in that order; junction bases with no gene match: 8. The CDR3 is 15 amino acids. Germline lookup yields CDR1 MNHEY and CDR2 SVGAGI. CDR3 DNA sequence: TGTGCCAGCAGGATTTCTGGGACAGTCCAAGAGACCCAGTACTTC. Its translation: CASRISGTVQETQYF.

V and J are TRBV13 and TRBJ2-2, with D possibly TRBD2 on 5 matching bases. Between the trimmed V and J ends, which lost 4 bases and 7 bases, there was a span of 7 bases. From germline, CDR1 is PRHDT and CDR2 FYEKMQ (reference sequence). CDR3 length: 12 residues. In nucleotides, the CDR3 is TGTGCCAGCAGCTCCGGGAACGGGGAGCTGTTTTTT. Translating gives CASSSGNGELFF.

This chain links TRBV10-3 with TRBJ2-7; 7 nucleotides line up with TRBD1. CDR1 is ENHRY, CDR2 SYGVKD, per germline. The CDR3 has 16 residues. The V and J ends lost 2 bases and 4 bases, in that order; junction bases with no gene match: 11. The CDR3 here is CAISERQGITQYEQYF. The CDR3 DNA reads as TGTGCCATCAGTGAGCGACAGGGCATTACCCAATACGAGCAGTACTTC.

V is TRBV30 and J is TRBJ2-2; D unresolved. This CDR3 has 12 residues. Looked up from germline, CDR1 is GTSNPN and CDR2 is SVGIG (reference sequence). Trimming removed 0 bases from V and 7 bases from J, with 6 bases in between. The CDR3 coding sequence is TGTGCCTGGAGTGTATACATCGGGGAGCTGTTTTTT. Its translation: CAWSVYIGELFF.